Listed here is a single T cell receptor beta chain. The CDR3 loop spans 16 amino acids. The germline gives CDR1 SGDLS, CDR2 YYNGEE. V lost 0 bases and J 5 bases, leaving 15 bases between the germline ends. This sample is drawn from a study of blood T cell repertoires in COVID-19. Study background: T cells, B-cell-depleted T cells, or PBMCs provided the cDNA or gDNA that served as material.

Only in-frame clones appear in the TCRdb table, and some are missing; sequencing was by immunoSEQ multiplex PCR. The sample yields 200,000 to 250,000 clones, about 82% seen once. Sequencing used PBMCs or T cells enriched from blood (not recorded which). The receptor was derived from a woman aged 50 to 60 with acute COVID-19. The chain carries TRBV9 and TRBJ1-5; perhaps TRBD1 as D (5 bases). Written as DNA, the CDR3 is TGTGCCAGCAGCGTAGACGGAGGGGAAGGTTATCAGCCCCAGCATTTT. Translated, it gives CASSVDGGEGYQPQHF.